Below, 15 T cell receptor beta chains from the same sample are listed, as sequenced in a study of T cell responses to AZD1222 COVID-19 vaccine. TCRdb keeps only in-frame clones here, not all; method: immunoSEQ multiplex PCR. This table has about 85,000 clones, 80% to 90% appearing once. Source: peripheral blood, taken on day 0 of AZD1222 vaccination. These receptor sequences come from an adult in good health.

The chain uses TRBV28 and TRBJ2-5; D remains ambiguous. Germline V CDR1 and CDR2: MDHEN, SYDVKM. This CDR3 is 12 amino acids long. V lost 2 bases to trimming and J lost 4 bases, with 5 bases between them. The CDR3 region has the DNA TGTGCCAGCAGTTTAGTCGTAGAGACCCAGTACTTC. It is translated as CASSLVVETQYF.

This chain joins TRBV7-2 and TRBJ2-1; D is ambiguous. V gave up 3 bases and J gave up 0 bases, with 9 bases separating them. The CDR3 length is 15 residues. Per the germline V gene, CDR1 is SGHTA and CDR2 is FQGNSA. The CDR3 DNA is TGTGCCAGCAGCTTTTCGCGGTTCTCCTACAATGAGCAGTTCTTC. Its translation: CASSFSRFSYNEQFF. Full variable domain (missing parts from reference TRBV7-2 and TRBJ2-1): GAGVSQSPSNKVTEKGKDVELRCDPISGHTALYWYRQSLGQGLEFLIYFQGNSAPDKSGLPSDRFSAERTGGSVSTLTIQRTQQEDSAVYLCASSFSRFSYNEQFFGPGTRLTVL.

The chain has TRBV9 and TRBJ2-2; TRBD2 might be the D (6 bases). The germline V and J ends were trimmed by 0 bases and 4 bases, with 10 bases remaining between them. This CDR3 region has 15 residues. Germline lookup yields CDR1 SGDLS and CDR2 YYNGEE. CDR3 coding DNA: TGTGCCAGCAGCGTAGCGGGGGATAGCACCGGGGAGCTGTTTTTT. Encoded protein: CASSVAGDSTGELFF.

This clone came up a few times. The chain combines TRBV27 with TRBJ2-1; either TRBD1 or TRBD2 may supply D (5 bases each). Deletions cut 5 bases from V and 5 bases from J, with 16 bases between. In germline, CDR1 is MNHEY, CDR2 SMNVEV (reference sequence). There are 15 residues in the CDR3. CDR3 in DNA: TGTGCCAGCAGTAGGGCCGGGGCCTTACACAATGAGCAGTTCTTC. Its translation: CASSRAGALHNEQFF.

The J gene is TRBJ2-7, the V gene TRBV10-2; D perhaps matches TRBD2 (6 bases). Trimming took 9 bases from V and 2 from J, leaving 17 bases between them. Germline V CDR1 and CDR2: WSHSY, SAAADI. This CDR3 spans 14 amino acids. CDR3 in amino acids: CASTRGWGAYEQYF. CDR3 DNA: TGCGCCAGTACTAGAGGGTGGGGGGCCTACGAGCAGTACTTC.

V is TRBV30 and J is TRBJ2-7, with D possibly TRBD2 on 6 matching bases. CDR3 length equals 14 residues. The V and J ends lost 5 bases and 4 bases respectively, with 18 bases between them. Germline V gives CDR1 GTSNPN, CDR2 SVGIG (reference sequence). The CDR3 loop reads CAWGEAATTYEQYF. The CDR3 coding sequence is TGTGCCTGGGGGGAGGCAGCGACAACATACGAGCAGTACTTC.

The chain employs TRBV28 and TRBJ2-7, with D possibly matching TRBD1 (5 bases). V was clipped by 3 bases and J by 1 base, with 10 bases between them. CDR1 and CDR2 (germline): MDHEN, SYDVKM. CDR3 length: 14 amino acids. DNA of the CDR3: TGTGCCAGCAGTTTTATGGACACTTCCTACGAGCAGTACTTC. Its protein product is CASSFMDTSYEQYF.

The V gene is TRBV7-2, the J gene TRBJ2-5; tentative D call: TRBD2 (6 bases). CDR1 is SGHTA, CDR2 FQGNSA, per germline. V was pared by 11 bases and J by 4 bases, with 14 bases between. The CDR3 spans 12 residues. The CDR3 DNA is TGTGCCGGAGGTGGGGGGAGAGAGACCCAGTACTTC. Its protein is CAGGGGRETQYF.

The CDR3 nucleotides are TGTGCCAGCAGCCAACCTAGCACAGATACGCAGTATTTT. This codes for CASSQPSTDTQYF. The V gene is TRBV4-2, the J gene TRBJ2-3; D remains unclear. With 2 bases removed from V and 0 bases from J, the gap between germline ends came to 3 bases. The germline V gene encodes CDR1 LGHNA and CDR2 YNFKEQ. CDR3 length: 13 residues.

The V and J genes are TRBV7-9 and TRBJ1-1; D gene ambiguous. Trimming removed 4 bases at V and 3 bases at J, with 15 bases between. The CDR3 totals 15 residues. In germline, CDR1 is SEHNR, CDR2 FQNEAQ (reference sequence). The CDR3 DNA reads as TGTGCCAGCAGCTACAAGCTCGGTGGGGACACTGAAGCTTTCTTT. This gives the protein CASSYKLGGDTEAFF.

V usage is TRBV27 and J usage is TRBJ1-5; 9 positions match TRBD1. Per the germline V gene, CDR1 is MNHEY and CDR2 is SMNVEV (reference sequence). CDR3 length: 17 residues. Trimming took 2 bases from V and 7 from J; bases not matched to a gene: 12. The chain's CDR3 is CASSLGGVRQGGQPQHF. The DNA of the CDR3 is TGTGCCAGCAGTTTAGGCGGGGTTAGACAGGGGGGACAGCCCCAGCATTTT.

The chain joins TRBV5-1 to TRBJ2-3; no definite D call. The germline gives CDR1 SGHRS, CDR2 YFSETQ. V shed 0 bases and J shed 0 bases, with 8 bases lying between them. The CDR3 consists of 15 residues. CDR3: CASSLDRKSTDTQYF. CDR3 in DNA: TGCGCCAGCAGCTTGGACCGGAAAAGCACAGATACGCAGTATTTT.

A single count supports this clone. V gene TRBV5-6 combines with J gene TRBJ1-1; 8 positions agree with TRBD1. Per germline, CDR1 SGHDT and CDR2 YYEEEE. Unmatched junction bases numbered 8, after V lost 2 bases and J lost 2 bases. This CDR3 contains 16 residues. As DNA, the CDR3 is TGTGCCAGCAGCTTCCTACAGGGGGGGACTAACACTGAAGCTTTCTTT. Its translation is CASSFLQGGTNTEAFF.

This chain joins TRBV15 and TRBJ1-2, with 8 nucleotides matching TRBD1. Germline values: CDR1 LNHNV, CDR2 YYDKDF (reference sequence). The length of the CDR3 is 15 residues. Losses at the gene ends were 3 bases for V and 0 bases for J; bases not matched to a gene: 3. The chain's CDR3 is CATSSGQGTNYGYTF. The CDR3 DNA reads TGTGCCACCAGCAGTGGACAGGGCACTAACTATGGCTACACCTTC.

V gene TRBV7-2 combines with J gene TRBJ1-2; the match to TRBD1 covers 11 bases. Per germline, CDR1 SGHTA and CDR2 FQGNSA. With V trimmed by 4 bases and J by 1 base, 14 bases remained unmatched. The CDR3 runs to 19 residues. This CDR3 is CASSSPDGTGGPLNYGYTF. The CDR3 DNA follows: TGTGCCAGCAGCTCCCCAGATGGGACAGGGGGTCCCCTTAACTATGGCTACACCTTC.